One sample yielded the 32 T cell receptor beta chains listed below, sequenced in a study of vaccination effects on CD4 cells after COVID-19. No antigen has been identified for these receptors. Clones were sequenced by immunoSEQ multiplex PCR, and TCRdb holds only the in-frame ones, with some missing. This table has 21,000 or so clones, roughly three quarters appearing once. Antigen-specific CD4+ T cells were expanded (with viral peptide pools) by the ViraFEST assay ahead of sequencing. With 10 days of culture completed, CD4+ T cells were isolated. It was two doses of either the BNT162b2 or mRNA-1273 vaccine that participants received. The sequences come from CD4+ T cells from PBMCs cultured with HCoV-229E spike peptides, collected after COVID-19 vaccination. The receptors derive from a human donor who received a COVID-19 vaccine.

This chain connects TRBV6-1 to TRBJ1-2; D uncertain. V was pared by 2 bases and J by 6 bases, with 16 bases between. Germline CDR1 is MNHNS and CDR2 is SASEGT. CDR3 size: 15 residues. The CDR3 sequence is CASSEYGRPGDGYTF. CDR3 coding DNA: TGTGCCAGCAGTGAATATGGGCGTCCTGGGGATGGCTACACCTTC.

The V and J genes are TRBV19 and TRBJ2-7; D remains unclear. From germline, CDR1 is LNHDA and CDR2 SQIVND (reference sequence). CDR3 length: 15 amino acids. V was pared by 3 bases and J by 2 bases, with 14 bases between. The CDR3 nucleotides are TGTGCCAGTAGTATGAACGGGCAGGACCCCTACGAGCAGTACTTC. Its protein product is CASSMNGQDPYEQYF.

The rearrangement joins TRBV5-5 to TRBJ2-7; weak D call: TRBD2 (5 bases). The CDR3 has 14 amino acids. Germline CDR1 and CDR2: SGHKS and YYEKEE (reference sequence). V lost 0 bases and J 3 bases, leaving 10 bases between the germline ends. The CDR3 sequence: CASSLAGRDYEQYF. CDR3 in DNA: TGTGCCAGCAGCTTGGCCGGCCGGGACTACGAGCAGTACTTC.

The DNA for the CDR3 is TGTGCCAGCAAGACGGGACAGGCAAGCTCCTACGAGCAGTACTTC. Translating it yields CASKTGQASSYEQYF. The chain joins TRBV5-4 to TRBJ2-7; 8 positions match TRBD1. With 6 bases clipped from V and 0 bases from J, the junction kept 8 bases outside the gene matches. The CDR3 loop spans 15 amino acids. CDR1 is SGHNT, CDR2 YYREEE, per germline (reference sequence). The variable domain in full, completed from reference TRBV5-4 and TRBJ2-7, reads ETGVTQSPTHLIKTRGQQVTLRCSSQSGHNTVSWYQQALGQGPQFIFQYYREEENGRGNFPPRFSGLQFPNYSSELNVNALELDDSALYLCASKTGQASSYEQYFGPGTRLTVT.

A word on this clone: The junction shows a germline mismatch at one end, possibly a read error. The V call is TRBV11-2, the J call TRBJ2-1; 7 positions match TRBD2. This CDR3 spans 15 amino acids. Germline CDR1 is SGHAT and CDR2 is FQNNGV. CDR3 residues: CASSLERGLYNEQFF. Written as DNA, the CDR3 is TGTGCCAGCAGCCTAGAGCGGGGCCTCTACAATGAGCAGTTCTTC.

The chain combines TRBV5-5 with TRBJ1-1, with a tentative D call TRBD1 (5 bases). Germline CDR1 and CDR2: SGHKS and YYEKEE (reference sequence). V was pared by 5 bases and J by 1 base, with 12 bases between. The CDR3 runs to 14 residues. DNA of the CDR3: TGTGCCAGCAGTCGGGGGGAGAGGAACACTGAAGCTTTCTTT. Its protein product is CASSRGERNTEAFF.

The V and J genes are TRBV7-9 and TRBJ1-2; no clear D gene. Trimming stripped 2 bases from V and 2 bases from J, with 12 bases between. The CDR3 runs 15 residues. The germline gives CDR1 SEHNR, CDR2 FQNEAQ (reference sequence). The CDR3 here is CASSLLQATNYGYTF. CDR3 coding DNA: TGTGCCAGCAGCTTACTGCAGGCTACAAACTATGGCTACACCTTC.

J is TRBJ2-6 and V is TRBV5-1; D is possibly TRBD1 (5 bases). The germline gives CDR1 SGHRS, CDR2 YFSETQ. The CDR3 has 16 amino acids. Between the trimmed V and J ends, which lost 3 bases and 4 bases, there was a span of 14 bases. CDR3: CASSSYRSSGANVLTF. In DNA, the CDR3 is TGCGCCAGCAGCTCGTACAGGTCTTCCGGGGCCAACGTCCTGACTTTC.

The gene calls are TRBV7-2 and TRBJ2-4; D remains ambiguous. Germline lookup yields CDR1 SGHTA and CDR2 FQGNSA. With 1 base removed from V and 6 bases from J, the gap between germline ends came to 7 bases. This CDR3 spans 13 amino acids. CDR3 loop: CASSLDQINIQYF. CDR3 nucleotides: TGTGCCAGCAGCTTAGATCAAATAAACATTCAGTACTTC.

V gene TRBV6-4 combines with J gene TRBJ2-6; D remains unclear. Germline V gene data show CDR1 as MRHNA and CDR2 as SNTAGT. The germline V and J ends were trimmed by 2 bases and 0 bases, with 2 bases remaining between them. This CDR3 is 14 amino acids long. CDR3 protein: CASSDNSGANVLTF. CDR3 nucleotide sequence: TGTGCCAGCAGTGACAACTCTGGGGCCAACGTCCTGACTTTC.

The CDR3 sequence is CANAPSYNSPLHF. Here the CDR3 DNA reads TGTGCCAACGCCCCCTCCTATAATTCACCCCTCCACTTT. V gene TRBV6-6 combines with J gene TRBJ1-6; D is ambiguous. The CDR3 covers 13 residues. With 10 bases removed from V and 0 bases from J, the gap between germline ends came to 7 bases. Germline CDR1 reads MNHNY; CDR2 reads SVGAGI (reference sequence).

This chain links TRBV5-1 with TRBJ2-2, with 8 bases identical to TRBD2. The CDR3 consists of 17 residues. V was clipped by 4 bases and J by 0 bases; unmatched bases: 8. CDR1 SGHRS and CDR2 YFSETQ come from the germline V gene. CDR3 sequence (DNA): TGCGCCAGCAGCCCTCGGGTAGCGGGGACGAACACCGGGGAGCTGTTTTTT. As protein: CASSPRVAGTNTGELFF.

The table lists this clone with a few counts. In nucleotides, the CDR3 is TGTGCCAGCAGTGACGGGACTAGCGGGACCGGGGAGCTGTTTTTT. Residues: CASSDGTSGTGELFF. This rearrangement joins TRBV6-4 to TRBJ2-2, with 12 positions matching TRBD2. The CDR3 has 15 residues. V dropped 2 bases and J dropped 5; count of bases not matched to a gene: 0. Per the germline V gene, CDR1 is MRHNA and CDR2 is SNTAGT.

The genes are TRBV6-5 and TRBJ1-2; tentative D call: TRBD1 (6 bases). Deletions cut 0 bases from V and 4 bases from J, with 15 bases between. The CDR3 contains 16 residues. Looked up from germline, CDR1 is MNHEY and CDR2 is SVGAGI. This chain's CDR3 is CASSYSINGRGYGYTF. CDR3 coding DNA: TGTGCCAGCAGTTACTCGATAAACGGCAGGGGCTATGGCTACACCTTC.

V gene TRBV6-5 combines with J gene TRBJ2-7; 8 nucleotides match TRBD1. Germline loops: CDR1 MNHEY, CDR2 SVGAGI. V gave up 2 bases and J gave up 6 bases; unmatched junction bases: 9. This CDR3 spans 15 amino acids. CDR3 residues: CASSYITGQGLEQYF. The CDR3 DNA reads as TGTGCCAGCAGTTACATTACCGGACAGGGACTCGAGCAGTACTTC.

The chain employs TRBV3-1 (or the pseudogene TRBV3-2) and TRBJ2-7, with 10 bases fitting TRBD2. The CDR3 is made up of 14 amino acids. J lost 3 bases, V lost 6 bases, and 5 bases had no gene match. In germline, CDR1 is LGHDT, CDR2 YNNKEL (reference sequence). The chain's CDR3 is CASRPSGSIYEQYF. The CDR3 region has the DNA TGTGCCAGCAGGCCTAGCGGGAGCATCTACGAGCAGTACTTC.

The chain is built from TRBV6-6 and TRBJ1-4; 7 bases align to TRBD1. The junction had 5 bases not matched to a gene; V was cut back by 5 bases and J by 8 bases. Germline CDR1 is MNHNY and CDR2 is SVGAGI (reference sequence). CDR3 length: 13 amino acids. The DNA for the CDR3 is TGTGCCAGCAGTCCAGGGGGTGTAGAAAAACTGTTTTTT. The encoded protein is CASSPGGVEKLFF.

This clone was observed a handful of times. The V gene is TRBV18, the J gene TRBJ1-3; 7 positions match TRBD1. The ends lost 3 bases at V and 4 bases at J; junction bases unmatched: 3. CDR1 is KGHSH and CDR2 is LQKENI in the germline V gene. CDR3 length: 14 residues. The CDR3: CASSPPGQGNTIYF. Here the CDR3 DNA reads TGTGCCAGCTCACCTCCGGGACAGGGAAACACCATATATTTT.

The chain uses TRBV10-3 and TRBJ2-7; D remains ambiguous. This CDR3 is 16 amino acids long. Germline V gene data show CDR1 as ENHRY and CDR2 as SYGVKD. V lost 10 bases, J lost 0 bases, and 22 bases lay in between. CDR3 sequence (DNA): TGTGCCACCAAGGGCACAATGGCGGCGAGCTCCTACGAGCAGTACTTC. Translation: CATKGTMAASSYEQYF.

This chain joins TRBV5-1 and TRBJ1-1; D unresolved. CDR3 size: 15 residues. Trimming removed 2 bases at V and 1 base at J, with 12 bases between. Germline loops: CDR1 SGHRS, CDR2 YFSETQ. The CDR3 DNA follows: TGCGCCAGCAGCTTAAAAGAGGTTCCGAACACTGAAGCTTTCTTT. Translating it yields CASSLKEVPNTEAFF.

This chain joins TRBV6-5 and TRBJ2-3; possibly TRBD1 for D (5 bases). This CDR3 spans 16 amino acids. Trimming took off 0 bases at V and 3 bases at J, with 13 bases between the two ends. The V gene's germline CDR1 is MNHEY and CDR2 SVGAGI. The chain's CDR3 is CASSYSDRVLTDTQYF. In nucleotides, the CDR3 is TGTGCCAGCAGTTACTCCGACAGAGTATTAACAGATACGCAGTATTTT.

The table lists this clone with a few counts. The V gene is TRBV12-3 or TRBV12-4, the J gene TRBJ1-1, with 12 bases identical to TRBD1. This CDR3 spans 13 amino acids. V dropped 3 bases and J dropped 11; count of bases not matched to a gene: 4. CDR3 nucleotides: TGTGCCAGCAGTTTTGGGGGACAGGGGGCGGCTTTCTTT. Its protein product is CASSFGGQGAAFF.

The V gene is TRBV5-5, the J gene TRBJ1-6; D is uncertain. Germline lookup yields CDR1 SGHKS and CDR2 YYEKEE (reference sequence). Trimming removed 0 bases at V and 8 bases at J, with 15 bases between. This CDR3 is built from 16 residues. CDR3 residues: CASSLGYGPGDSPLHF. The CDR3 DNA sequence: TGTGCCAGCAGCTTGGGTTATGGGCCAGGTGATTCACCCCTCCACTTT.

There are a few counts of this clone. The chain recombines TRBV27 with TRBJ2-2; 7 bases match TRBD2. V gave up 2 bases and J gave up 5 bases; unmatched junction bases: 2. This CDR3 spans 14 amino acids. The germline gives CDR1 MNHEY, CDR2 SMNVEV (reference sequence). Here the CDR3 reads CASSLRGGTGELFF. The CDR3 DNA follows: TGTGCCAGCAGTTTAAGGGGAGGGACCGGGGAGCTGTTTTTT.

The chain recombines TRBV30 with TRBJ1-2, with 7 positions matching TRBD1. The CDR3 consists of 13 residues. With V trimmed by 2 bases and J by 4 bases, 4 bases remained unmatched. CDR1 is GTSNPN and CDR2 is SVGIG in the germline V gene (reference sequence). CDR3 DNA: TGTGCCTGGAGTCGGACAGGCAGCTATGGCTACACCTTC. It codes for CAWSRTGSYGYTF.

This clone was found once. The chain joins TRBV6-4 to TRBJ2-5; D possibly corresponds to TRBD1 (8 bases). The CDR3 totals 20 residues. Trimming cost V 7 bases and J 0 bases, with 30 bases left between them. CDR1 and CDR2 (germline): MRHNA, SNTAGT. The CDR3 DNA is TGTGCCAGCAACGACAGGGGACAGTCTTCGCCTAGCGGCTACCAAGAGACCCAGTACTTC. Amino acids: CASNDRGQSSPSGYQETQYF.

This clone has a single count. The chain joins TRBV7-9 to TRBJ2-7; possible D gene TRBD2, 6 bases. Germline V lookup: CDR1 SEHNR, CDR2 FQNEAQ (reference sequence). This CDR3 is built from 14 residues. V was pared by 5 bases and J by 0 bases, with 11 bases between. The CDR3 DNA reads as TGTGCCAGCAGCCCAGGGAGGACCTCCTACGAGCAGTACTTC. The encoded protein is CASSPGRTSYEQYF.

DNA for the CDR3: TGCGCCAGCAGCTTGTCGGGATTGTACCCAGATACGCAGTATTTT. This gives the protein CASSLSGLYPDTQYF. This sequence joins TRBV5-1 and TRBJ2-3, with a weak D call TRBD2 (5 bases). Per the germline V gene, CDR1 is SGHRS and CDR2 is YFSETQ. V was trimmed by 1 base and J by 4 bases, leaving 13 bases between them. CDR3 length: 15 residues. Looking up the rest from reference TRBV5-1 and TRBJ2-3 gives the full variable domain: KAGVTQTPRYLIKTRGQQVTLSCSPISGHRSVSWYQQTPGQGLQFLFEYFSETQRNKGNFPGRFSGRQFSNSRSEMNVSTLELGDSALYLCASSLSGLYPDTQYFGPGTRLTVL.

The chain combines TRBV27 with TRBJ2-1; D unclear. Per the germline V gene, CDR1 is MNHEY and CDR2 is SMNVEV (reference sequence). V shed 3 bases and J shed 5 bases, with 8 bases lying between them. The CDR3 is 13 amino acids. Written as DNA, the CDR3 is TGTGCCAGCAGTTTCTCCAGGAACAATGAGCAGTTCTTC. Residues: CASSFSRNNEQFF.

The CDR3 region has the DNA TGTGCCAGCAGCAAAGCGTCGCAGGACCGAGGGAGCTACGAGCAGTACTTC. Amino acid sequence: CASSKASQDRGSYEQYF. The chain joins TRBV21-1 to TRBJ2-7; the table's D call, TRBD2, was not checked against the DNA. TRBV21-1 is recorded as a pseudogene. The CDR3 has 17 residues.

The rearrangement joins TRBV5-1 to TRBJ2-3; D is uncertain. CDR3 length equals 14 residues. V was pared by 4 bases and J by 0 bases, with 9 bases between. Germline CDR1 reads SGHRS; CDR2 reads YFSETQ. The CDR3 loop is CASSPDGSTDTQYF. CDR3 in DNA: TGCGCCAGCAGCCCAGACGGGAGCACAGATACGCAGTATTTT.

The CDR3 coding sequence is TGCGCCAGCAGCTTGACAGTGGGACAAGAGACCCAGTACTTC. It specifies CASSLTVGQETQYF. The chain joins TRBV5-1 to TRBJ2-5; D gene uncertain. Trimming pared 1 base from V and 2 bases from J, leaving 9 bases between. Germline CDR1 reads SGHRS; CDR2 reads YFSETQ. CDR3 length: 14 residues.